This TCR beta chain was observed in a study of T cells in Graves' hyperthyroidism and ophthalmopathy. For the study at large: Peripheral blood samples were taken at initial diagnosis, prior to any treatment.

From RNA transcripts, TCR beta CDR3 regions were amplified. TCR CDR3 regions were first amplified by RT-PCR with HTBI primers. Using its own MiXCR run on the multiplex PCR reads, TCRdb lists one record per CDR3 protein. The sample records about 520,000 distinct CDR3 sequences, roughly 25% being singletons. The cohort's ophthalmopathy patients, a group with duration under 3 months, had a Clinical Activity Score of at least 3 and a NOSPECS grade of at least 4. The CDR3 contains 14 residues. The ends were cut back, 0 bases at V and 0 bases at J, with 3 bases in the middle. Germline V gene lookup returns CDR1 SGHVS and CDR2 FQNEAQ.

The chain is built from TRBV7-8 and TRBJ1-3; the D is unclear. The sequence came from a woman younger than 45 with Graves' ophthalmopathy. Sequenced sample: blood. The CDR3 DNA sequence: TGTGCCAGCAGCTTAGCCAACTCTGGAAACACCATATATTTT. This gives the protein CASSLANSGNTIYF.